The 20 T cell receptor beta chains below were found in one sample sequenced in a study of cytotoxic CD8 clonotypes in ibrutinib-treated CLL. Assay used: immunoSEQ multiplex PCR; TCRdb lists only in-frame clones, some missing. The table has 110,000 to 150,000 clones, about 91% seen once. The source was PBMCs, collected after 12 months of ibrutinib treatment. The receptors were sampled from a human donor with chronic lymphocytic leukemia.

The genes are TRBV6-6 and TRBJ2-7; no clear D. Germline loops: CDR1 MNHNY, CDR2 SVGAGI (reference sequence). The V end lost 8 bases, the J end lost 5 bases, and 19 bases lay between the germline ends. The CDR3 loop spans 14 amino acids. The CDR3 loop is CASLGVLVSHEQYF. The CDR3 DNA sequence: TGTGCCAGCCTTGGGGTCTTAGTTTCCCACGAGCAGTACTTC.

The V gene is TRBV28, the J gene TRBJ1-2; D is ambiguous. The V and J ends lost 2 bases and 6 bases respectively, with 10 bases between them. This CDR3 is 13 amino acids long. The germline V gene has CDR1 MDHEN and CDR2 SYDVKM. The CDR3 DNA sequence: TGTGCCAGCAGTTTAACTGGGTCTGATGGCTACACCTTC. Translating gives CASSLTGSDGYTF.

The chain carries TRBV29-1 and TRBJ2-1; 8 bases match TRBD2. The germline gives CDR1 SQVTM, CDR2 ANQGSEA. V lost 5 bases to trimming and J lost 2 bases; unmatched junction nucleotides: 11. There are 16 residues in the CDR3. This chain's CDR3 is CSVSPGAGATYNEQFF. As DNA, the CDR3 is TGCAGCGTTTCCCCCGGAGCGGGGGCAACCTACAATGAGCAGTTCTTC.

The J gene is TRBJ2-3, the V gene TRBV5-1; 8 nucleotides match TRBD2. Germline V gives CDR1 SGHRS, CDR2 YFSETQ. The CDR3 runs 16 residues. V gave up 0 bases and J gave up 2 bases; unmatched junction bases: 5. CDR3 region: CASSLGASGSTDTQYF. The CDR3 nucleotides are TGCGCCAGCAGCTTGGGGGCTAGCGGGTCCACAGATACGCAGTATTTT.

The chain combines TRBV5-5 with TRBJ1-2, with D uncertain. Germline-derived CDR1 and CDR2 are SGHKS and YYEKEE (reference sequence). Trimming stripped 2 bases from V and 6 bases from J, with 11 bases between. The CDR3 loop spans 13 amino acids. CDR3 nucleotide sequence: TGTGCCAGCAGCTTAAACGGACGGAATGGCTACACCTTC. The encoded protein is CASSLNGRNGYTF.

The rearrangement links TRBV5-1 to TRBJ2-7, with no clear D. CDR1 and CDR2 from the germline V gene are SGHRS and YFSETQ. Trimming pared 0 bases from V and 7 bases from J, leaving 8 bases between. There are 12 residues in the CDR3. The CDR3 spells CASSLAESEQYF. The CDR3 DNA sequence: TGCGCCAGCAGCTTGGCCGAGAGTGAGCAGTACTTC. Drawing the rest from reference TRBV5-1 and TRBJ2-7, the complete variable domain is KAGVTQTPRYLIKTRGQQVTLSCSPISGHRSVSWYQQTPGQGLQFLFEYFSETQRNKGNFPGRFSGRQFSNSRSEMNVSTLELGDSALYLCASSLAESEQYFGPGTRLTVT.

A single count supports this clone. The chain couples TRBV29-1 to TRBJ2-7; 15 nucleotides match TRBD2. The CDR3 totals 14 residues. In germline, CDR1 is SQVTM, CDR2 ANQGSEA. The V gene end was trimmed by 3 bases and the J gene end by 6 bases; junction bases not matched to a gene: 3. The DNA for the CDR3 is TGCAGCGTTGAGGGACTAGCGGGAGGACCCGAGCAGTACTTC. Protein product: CSVEGLAGGPEQYF.

This chain links TRBV28 with TRBJ2-7, with TRBD1 matching 11 bases. The CDR3 length is 15 residues. V trimming: 6 bases; J trimming: 1 base; junction bases outside the gene matches: 5. Germline-derived CDR1 and CDR2 are MDHEN and SYDVKM. CDR3 protein: CASSRGDRGSYEQYF. In nucleotides, the CDR3 is TGTGCCAGCAGCCGAGGGGACAGGGGGTCCTACGAGCAGTACTTC.

The chain joins TRBV10-3 to TRBJ2-3; possible D gene TRBD1, 6 bases. The germline CDR1 and CDR2 sequences are ENHRY and SYGVKD. There are 16 residues in the CDR3. The germline V and J ends were trimmed by 2 bases and 2 bases, with 14 bases remaining between them. The CDR3, as DNA: TGTGCCATCAGTGAGATCGCAGGGGCCGACACAGATACGCAGTATTTT. The encoded protein is CAISEIAGADTDTQYF.

The chain joins TRBV7-2 to TRBJ2-2, with D unresolved. The CDR3 has 15 residues. Trimming took 3 bases from V and 1 from J, leaving 9 bases between them. The germline gives CDR1 SGHTA, CDR2 FQGNSA. CDR3 loop: CASSFAGGNTGELFF. The CDR3 nucleotides read TGTGCCAGCAGCTTCGCTGGCGGGAACACCGGGGAGCTGTTTTTT. The full variable domain, its missing parts supplied by reference TRBV7-2 and TRBJ2-2, is GAGVSQSPSNKVTEKGKDVELRCDPISGHTALYWYRQSLGQGLEFLIYFQGNSAPDKSGLPSDRFSAERTGGSVSTLTIQRTQQEDSAVYLCASSFAGGNTGELFFGEGSRLTVL.

This chain joins TRBV7-6 and TRBJ2-1; TRBD1 might be the D (6 bases). The germline CDR1 and CDR2 sequences are SGHVS and FNYEAQ. V lost 4 bases, J lost 5 bases, and 12 bases lay in between. The CDR3 has 14 amino acids. CDR3 nucleotide sequence: TGTGCCAGCAGCTCCCTGGACAGTCACAATGAGCAGTTCTTC. Amino acids: CASSSLDSHNEQFF.

The chain uses TRBV7-8 and TRBJ2-7; tentative D call: TRBD2 (6 bases). The V and J ends lost 2 bases and 5 bases respectively, with 19 bases between them. The germline V gene has CDR1 SGHVS and CDR2 FQNEAQ. The CDR3 is 16 amino acids. The CDR3 spells CASSLQEGLNVNEQYF. DNA of the CDR3: TGTGCCAGCAGCTTACAGGAGGGGTTGAATGTTAACGAGCAGTACTTC. The full variable domain, completed using reference TRBV7-8 and TRBJ2-7, is GAGVSQSPRYKVAKRGQDVALRCDPISGHVSLFWYQQALGQGPEFLTYFQNEAQLDKSGLPSDRFFAERPEGSVSTLKIQRTQQEDSAVYLCASSLQEGLNVNEQYFGPGTRLTVT.

The chain is built from TRBV18 and TRBJ2-5; D gene unclear. From germline, CDR1 is KGHSH and CDR2 LQKENI. Trimming left V 3 bases short and J 0 bases short, with 2 bases between. This CDR3 region has 12 residues. The DNA of the CDR3 is TGTGCCAGCTCACCGTACCAAGAGACCCAGTACTTC. This translates into CASSPYQETQYF.

J is TRBJ1-1 and V is TRBV19; 7 nucleotides match TRBD1. In germline, CDR1 is LNHDA, CDR2 SQIVND (reference sequence). This CDR3 is 14 amino acids long. The ends lost 6 bases at V and 0 bases at J; junction bases unmatched: 4. This CDR3 is CASSEGQMNTEAFF. The CDR3, as DNA: TGTGCCAGTAGCGAGGGACAGATGAACACTGAAGCTTTCTTT. The entire variable domain, with the rest obtained from reference TRBV19 and TRBJ1-1, is as follows: DGGITQSPKYLFRKEGQNVTLSCEQNLNHDAMYWYRQDPGQGLRLIYYSQIVNDFQKGDIAEGYSVSREKKESFPLTVTSAQKNPTAFYLCASSEGQMNTEAFFGQGTRLTVV.

The chain joins TRBV6-5 to TRBJ2-7, with 7 bases fitting TRBD1. The CDR3 spans 12 residues. Unmatched junction bases numbered 4, after V lost 6 bases and J lost 5 bases. Looked up from germline, CDR1 is MNHEY and CDR2 is SVGAGI. The CDR3 DNA is TGTGCCAGCAGACAAGGGGGCCACGAGCAGTACTTC. It codes for CASRQGGHEQYF.

This clone is a singleton in its sample. The rearrangement links TRBV6-6 to TRBJ2-5; 12 bases match TRBD2. The CDR3 is 16 amino acids. Trimming took 2 bases from V and 4 from J; bases not matched to a gene: 5. Germline lookup yields CDR1 MNHNY and CDR2 SVGAGI (reference sequence). In DNA, the CDR3 is TGTGCCAGCAGTTACGTTGCTAGCGGGAGGGGAGAGACCCAGTACTTC. Translating gives CASSYVASGRGETQYF.

This clone appeared once. The rearrangement links TRBV15 to TRBJ2-1; 7 nucleotides align to TRBD1. CDR1 LNHNV and CDR2 YYDKDF come from the germline V gene (reference sequence). V dropped 1 base and J dropped 0; count of bases not matched to a gene: 3. There are 16 residues in the CDR3. Here the CDR3 DNA reads TGTGCCACCAGCAGAGGATCAGGGGGCTCCTACAATGAGCAGTTCTTC. It yields the protein CATSRGSGGSYNEQFF.

J is TRBJ2-3 and V is TRBV27; 8 bases are a match to TRBD2. V shed 5 bases and J 6 bases; nucleotides not matched to a gene: 10. The CDR3 is 15 residues long. CDR1 is MNHEY and CDR2 is SMNVEV in the germline V gene (reference sequence). CDR3 bases: TGTGCCAGCAGTCCATCCGGGACTAGGTTGGATACGCAGTATTTT. Translation: CASSPSGTRLDTQYF.

The chain is built from TRBV28 and TRBJ2-5, with TRBD1 as a possible D gene (6 bases). In germline, CDR1 is MDHEN, CDR2 SYDVKM. The V end was cut by 3 bases, the J end by 5 bases, with 10 bases between. This CDR3 contains 13 residues. This chain's CDR3 is CASSLGTLETQYF. DNA for the CDR3: TGTGCCAGCAGTTTGGGGACATTGGAGACCCAGTACTTC.

The gene calls are TRBV7-2 and TRBJ2-2; no definite D call. Germline V gives CDR1 SGHTA, CDR2 FQGNSA. Trimming stripped 3 bases from V and 0 bases from J, with 8 bases between. The CDR3 runs 15 residues. CDR3 in amino acids: CASSFQGPNTGELFF. CDR3 in DNA: TGTGCCAGCAGCTTTCAAGGGCCGAACACCGGGGAGCTGTTTTTT.